This T cell receptor beta chain comes out of a study of blood T cell repertoires in COVID-19. After removal of 0 bases from V and 5 bases from J, the junction contained 6 bases not matched to a gene. The CDR3 length is 16 residues. The germline V gene has CDR1 SGDLS and CDR2 YYNGEE. Some clones are missing from TCRdb's copy, which holds only in-frame ones; the method was immunoSEQ multiplex PCR. The table has tens of thousands of clones, approximately 88% seen once. The TCR sequence derives from a man aged 45 to 65 with active COVID-19. This chain links TRBV9 with TRBJ2-1, with 9 bases matching TRBD2. Sequenced sample: peripheral blood. For the CDR3, the DNA is TGTGCCAGCAGCGTAGGAGGTCTAGCGGGGAACAATGAGCAGTTCTTC. Its protein is CASSVGGLAGNNEQFF.